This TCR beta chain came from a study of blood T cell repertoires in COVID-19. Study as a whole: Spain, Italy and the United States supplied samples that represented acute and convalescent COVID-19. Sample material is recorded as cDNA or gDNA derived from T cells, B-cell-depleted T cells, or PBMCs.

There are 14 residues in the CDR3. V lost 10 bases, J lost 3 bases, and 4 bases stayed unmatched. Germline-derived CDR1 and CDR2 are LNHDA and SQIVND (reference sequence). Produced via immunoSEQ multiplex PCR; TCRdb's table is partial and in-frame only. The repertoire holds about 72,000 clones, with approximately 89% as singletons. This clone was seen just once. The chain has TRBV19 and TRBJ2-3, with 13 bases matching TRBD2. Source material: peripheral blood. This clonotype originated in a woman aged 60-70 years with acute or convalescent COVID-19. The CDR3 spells CATEGLAGTDTQYF. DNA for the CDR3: TGTGCCACTGAGGGACTAGCGGGGACAGATACGCAGTATTTT.